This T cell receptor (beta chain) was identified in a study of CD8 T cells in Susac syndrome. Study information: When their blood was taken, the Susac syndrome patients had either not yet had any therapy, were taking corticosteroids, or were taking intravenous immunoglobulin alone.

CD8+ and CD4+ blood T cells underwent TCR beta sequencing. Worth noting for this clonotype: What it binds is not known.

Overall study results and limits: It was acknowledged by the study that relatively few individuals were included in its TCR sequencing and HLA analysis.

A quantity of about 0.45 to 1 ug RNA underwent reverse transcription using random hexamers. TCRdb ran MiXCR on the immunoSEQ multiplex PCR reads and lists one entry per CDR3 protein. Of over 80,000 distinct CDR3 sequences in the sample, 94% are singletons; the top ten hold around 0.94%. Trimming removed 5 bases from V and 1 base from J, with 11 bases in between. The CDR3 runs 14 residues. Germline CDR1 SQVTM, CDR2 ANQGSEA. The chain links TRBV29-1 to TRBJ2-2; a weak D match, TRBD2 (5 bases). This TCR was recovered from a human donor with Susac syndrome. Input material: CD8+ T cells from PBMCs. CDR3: CSVCHGENTGELFF. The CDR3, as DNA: TGCAGCGTTTGCCACGGGGAGAACACCGGGGAGCTGTTTTTT.